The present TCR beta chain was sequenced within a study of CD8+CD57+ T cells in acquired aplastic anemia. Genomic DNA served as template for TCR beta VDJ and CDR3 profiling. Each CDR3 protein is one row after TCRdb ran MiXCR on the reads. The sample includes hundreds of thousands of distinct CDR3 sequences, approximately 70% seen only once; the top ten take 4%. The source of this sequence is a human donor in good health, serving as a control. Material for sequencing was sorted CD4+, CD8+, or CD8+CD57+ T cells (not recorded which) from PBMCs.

CDR3: CASSLVLDRNGYTF. Written as DNA, the CDR3 is TGTGCCAGCAGCTTAGTTTTGGACAGAAATGGCTACACCTTC. V gene TRBV7-2 combines with J gene TRBJ1-2, with D possibly TRBD1 on 6 matching bases. The CDR3 runs to 14 residues. CDR1 SGHTA and CDR2 FQGNSA come from the germline V gene. Trimming left V 1 base short and J 6 bases short, with 12 bases between.